A selection of T cell receptor beta chains follows, all from one sample in a study of CD8 T cells in Susac syndrome. TCRdb re-called the immunoSEQ multiplex PCR reads with MiXCR, one entry per CDR3 protein. This sample yields about 200,000 distinct CDR3 sequences, of which more than 85% are seen a single time; 0.075% to 0.095% belongs to the top ten. Sequencing was carried out using CD4+ T cells from PBMCs. The receptors originated from a human donor with Susac syndrome. The CDR3 runs from the conserved cysteine through the conserved F or W. D genes are given only for firm matches. Rows give clone size only sometimes, using once, few, many, or a class for an expanded clone.

size: NA; J: TRBJ2-7; D: TRBD2; V: TRBV27; DNA: TGTGCCAGCAGTAGGACTAGCGGGGGGTACAGCTCCTACGAGCAGTACTTC; CDR3: CASSRTSGGYSSYEQYF
size: NA; J: TRBJ1-1; D: NA; V: TRBV7-9; DNA: TGTGCCAGCAGTCACGGACCCCTGAACACTGAAGCTTTCTTT; CDR3: CASSHGPLNTEAFF
size: NA; J: TRBJ2-3; D: TRBD2; V: TRBV2; DNA: TGTGCCAGCAGTGCGCTTCTAGCGGGGGTTACCCGAGAAGGGGTAGATACGCAGTATTTT; CDR3: CASSALLAGVTREGVDTQYF
size: once; J: TRBJ2-3; D: NA; V: TRBV20-1; DNA: TGCAGTGCTAGAGAGGGGGGAAGCACAGATACGCAGTATTTT; CDR3: CSAREGGSTDTQYF
size: NA; J: TRBJ2-3; D: TRBD1; V: TRBV27; DNA: TGTGCCAGCAGTATCGCGACAGGGTCAGATACGCAGTATTTT; CDR3: CASSIATGSDTQYF
size: NA; J: TRBJ2-5; D: NA; V: TRBV29-1; DNA: TGCAGCGTTGGAGGGGAGGAGGAGACCCAGTACTTC; CDR3: CSVGGEEETQYF
size: NA; J: TRBJ1-2; D: TRBD1; V: TRBV9; DNA: TGTGCCAGCAGCGTAGAAGGGACAGGCAATAACTATGGCTACACCTTC; CDR3: CASSVEGTGNNYGYTF
size: NA; J: TRBJ1-5; D: NA; V: TRBV6-4; DNA: TGTGCCAGCAGTGAAATCTCGGGTCAGCCCCAGCATTTT; CDR3: CASSEISGQPQHF
size: few; J: TRBJ2-5; D: NA; V: TRBV5-1; DNA: TGCGCCAGCAGCTTGGAAGGAGAGACCCAGTACTTC; CDR3: CASSLEGETQYF
size: NA; J: TRBJ2-5; D: TRBD1; V: TRBV9; DNA: TGTGCCAGCAGCCCACACCCTAACAGGGGGCAAGAGACCCAGTACTTC; CDR3: CASSPHPNRGQETQYF
size: NA; J: TRBJ2-3; D: NA; V: TRBV7-2; DNA: TGTGCCAGCAGCCTCGGAGGAATAGTCGCAGATACGCAGTATTTT; CDR3: CASSLGGIVADTQYF
size: NA; J: TRBJ2-3; D: TRBD1; V: TRBV12-3/TRBV12-4; DNA: TGTGCCAGCAGTCAGGGACAGGCCGGGACAGATACGCAGTATTTT; CDR3: CASSQGQAGTDTQYF
size: NA; J: TRBJ2-1; D: NA; V: TRBV20-1; DNA: TGCAGTGCTAGAGGACCGGGACCGGGACCTAATGAGCAGTTCTTC; CDR3: CSARGPGPGPNEQFF
size: NA; J: TRBJ2-3; D: NA; V: TRBV20-1; DNA: TGCAGTGCTAGAGAGAGGTCGAGCACAGATACGCAGTATTTT; CDR3: CSARERSSTDTQYF
size: NA; J: TRBJ1-1; D: NA; V: TRBV18; DNA: TGTGCCAGCTCACCTCTTGTGTGGGGGTGGAACACTGAAGCTTTCTTT; CDR3: CASSPLVWGWNTEAFF
size: NA; J: TRBJ1-2; D: TRBD1; V: TRBV29-1; DNA: TGCAGCGTCGGACAGGGCGGCTATGGCTACACCTTC; CDR3: CSVGQGGYGYTF
size: NA; J: TRBJ2-1; D: TRBD1; V: TRBV29-1; DNA: TGCAGCGCCGGGACAGGGGGCTATAATGAGCAGTTCTTC; CDR3: CSAGTGGYNEQFF
size: NA; J: TRBJ2-7; D: NA; V: TRBV30; DNA: TGTGCCTGGAGTAGTCCCTACGAGCAGTACTTC; CDR3: CAWSSPYEQYF
size: NA; J: TRBJ1-5; D: TRBD1; V: TRBV10-1; DNA: TGCGCCAGCAGTATAAACAGGGGGGGCAATCAGCCCCAGCATTTT; CDR3: CASSINRGGNQPQHF
size: NA; J: TRBJ1-5; D: NA; V: TRBV19; DNA: TGTGCCAGTAGTATCTCTTCAGGAAATCAGCCCCAGCATTTT; CDR3: CASSISSGNQPQHF
size: once; J: TRBJ2-3; D: TRBD2; V: TRBV4-1; DNA: TGCGCCAGCAGCCAAGAAAGGGGCGGTAGCGGGGACATCACAGATACGCAGTATTTT; CDR3: CASSQERGGSGDITDTQYF
size: NA; J: TRBJ2-1; D: NA; V: TRBV11-2; DNA: TGTGCCAGCAGCTTTCCAGGGCCAGGTGAGCAGTTCTTC; CDR3: CASSFPGPGEQFF
size: NA; J: TRBJ2-7; D: NA; V: TRBV29-1; DNA: TGCAGCGTTGCTAGGGACGGCTACGAGCAGTACTTC; CDR3: CSVARDGYEQYF
size: NA; J: TRBJ2-5; D: NA; V: TRBV9; DNA: TGTGCCAGCAGGCACGTCGTCTCGCCCCCCAAAGAGACCCAGTACTTC; CDR3: CASRHVVSPPKETQYF
size: NA; J: TRBJ2-1; D: TRBD2; V: TRBV9; DNA: TGTGCCAGCAGCGTAGTAGCGGGAGTGTACAATGAGCAGTTCTTC; CDR3: CASSVVAGVYNEQFF
size: NA; J: TRBJ2-7; D: NA; V: TRBV20-1; DNA: TGCAGTGCTAACTTGGACGGGAGATCCTACGAGCAGTACTTC; CDR3: CSANLDGRSYEQYF
size: NA; J: TRBJ2-4; D: TRBD2; V: TRBV4-2; DNA: TGTGCCAGCAGCCAAGAAGGGGATCAGCGGGAGCCGTACATTCAGTACTTC; CDR3: CASSQEGDQREPYIQYF
size: NA; J: TRBJ2-1; D: TRBD2; V: TRBV20-1; DNA: TGCAGTGCTACCAGCGGGGGCCTAGATGAGCAGTTCTTC; CDR3: CSATSGGLDEQFF
size: few; J: TRBJ2-7; D: TRBD1; V: TRBV7-2; DNA: TGTGCCAGCAGCGCGGGACAGGGTCCCTACGAGCAGTACTTC; CDR3: CASSAGQGPYEQYF
size: NA; J: TRBJ2-5; D: NA; V: TRBV29-1; DNA: TGCAGCGTTCTGCCTTTCATCGTCCTTCCGGAGACCCAGTACTTC; CDR3: CSVLPFIVLPETQYF
size: NA; J: TRBJ1-2; D: TRBD1; V: TRBV19; DNA: TGTGCCAGTAGCATAGGACAGGGCAATGGCTACACCTTC; CDR3: CASSIGQGNGYTF
size: once; J: TRBJ1-2; D: NA; V: TRBV7-3; DNA: TGTGCCAGCAGCCAGGGTAACCAGGGAGGCTACACCTTC; CDR3: CASSQGNQGGYTF
size: NA; J: TRBJ1-1; D: NA; V: TRBV2; DNA: TGTGCCAGGGGGTCACAAAACACTGAAGCTTTCTTT; CDR3: CARGSQNTEAFF
size: NA; J: TRBJ2-7; D: TRBD2; V: TRBV6-1; DNA: TGTGCCAGCAGGGGAGGGAAGGCCGGGACTAGCCTATACGAGCAGTACTTC; CDR3: CASRGGKAGTSLYEQYF
size: NA; J: TRBJ2-1; D: TRBD2; V: TRBV20-1; DNA: TGCAGTGCTTTTAGCGGGAGACCCTACAATGAGCAGTTCTTC; CDR3: CSAFSGRPYNEQFF
size: NA; J: TRBJ2-5; D: NA; V: TRBV9; DNA: TGTGCCAGCAGCGGGACCCCGGGCGAGACCCAGTACTTC; CDR3: CASSGTPGETQYF
size: NA; J: TRBJ2-5; D: TRBD1; V: TRBV29-1; DNA: TGCAGCGTTGGTTGGGCAGGGGGTGGCGAGACCCAGTACTTC; CDR3: CSVGWAGGGETQYF
size: NA; J: TRBJ1-1; D: TRBD1; V: TRBV20-1; DNA: TGCAGTGCTATACCCGGGACAGGAAGGGAAGCTTTCTTT; CDR3: CSAIPGTGREAFF
size: NA; J: TRBJ2-5; D: TRBD2; V: TRBV4-1; DNA: TGCGCCAGCAGCCAAGTGGGACTAGCGGGGGCCTACCAAGAGACCCAGTACTTC; CDR3: CASSQVGLAGAYQETQYF
size: NA; J: TRBJ2-7; D: NA; V: TRBV20-1; DNA: TGCAGTGCTAGGACTGACTACTACGAGCAGTACTTC; CDR3: CSARTDYYEQYF
size: NA; J: TRBJ1-1; D: NA; V: TRBV2; DNA: TGTGCCAGCATCCTCGGACGGGGCACTGAAGCTTTCTTT; CDR3: CASILGRGTEAFF
size: NA; J: TRBJ1-1; D: TRBD1; V: TRBV27; DNA: TGTGCCAGCGGAAGAGGACAGGGGAACACTGAAGCTTTCTTT; CDR3: CASGRGQGNTEAFF
size: NA; J: TRBJ2-5; D: NA; V: TRBV7-2; DNA: TGTGCCAGCAGTACTAGGGGTTTGCAAGAGACCCAGTACTTC; CDR3: CASSTRGLQETQYF
size: once; J: TRBJ1-5; D: TRBD1; V: TRBV7-8; DNA: TGTGCCAGCAGCGTTCGGGGACAGGGGGTGAAAGGGAATCAGCCCCAGCATTTT; CDR3: CASSVRGQGVKGNQPQHF